This T cell receptor beta chain was documented in a study of blood T cell repertoires in COVID-19. Germline CDR1 and CDR2: MGHRA and YSYEKL. The CDR3 has 14 residues. Trimming cost V 10 bases and J 7 bases; bases outside gene matches: 10. The method was immunoSEQ multiplex PCR; TCRdb's version includes in-frame clones alone and lacks a portion of them. Found here are 110,000 to 150,000 clones, roughly 83% of them singletons; the top ten hold approximately 2.9%. The source is a woman of 80 years or more with acute or convalescent COVID-19. This chain uses TRBV4-1 with TRBJ1-6; 7 bases are shared with TRBD1. The sample consisted of peripheral blood. CDR3 sequence: CATALDRWNSPLHF. The CDR3 coding sequence is TGCGCCACCGCCCTGGACAGGTGGAATTCACCCCTCCACTTT.